This entry lists 25 T cell receptor beta chains sequenced from one sample in a study of brain T cells in children with intractable seizures. Only in-frame clones appear in the TCRdb table, and some are missing; sequencing was by immunoSEQ multiplex PCR. The sample has some 7,700 clones, roughly 73% seen once. The sequenced cases were selected for having the highest brain T cell transcript signatures. This specimen was resected brain tissue, taken at surgery. Every receptor here comes from a boy under two years old with tuberous sclerosis and intractable seizures.

The rearrangement uses TRBV7-9 and TRBJ1-2; perhaps TRBD1 as D (5 bases). The V end lost 5 bases, the J end lost 1 base, and 17 bases lay between the germline ends. CDR3 length: 16 residues. The V gene's germline CDR1 is SEHNR and CDR2 FQNEAQ (reference sequence). The CDR3 spells CASSPYRQFDNYGYTF. CDR3 coding DNA: TGTGCCAGCAGCCCCTACCGACAGTTTGATAACTATGGCTACACCTTC.

The count of this clone is one. The sample has other DNA sequences that encode this CDR3 too. The chain combines TRBV5-6 with TRBJ2-1; a possible D gene is TRBD2 (6 bases). CDR3 length: 13 residues. CDR1 and CDR2 from the germline V gene are SGHDT and YYEEEE. V was cut by 0 bases and J by 6 bases, with 7 bases left in between. Written as DNA, the CDR3 is TGTGCCAGCAGCTTGGGGACTATCAATGAGCAGTTCTTC. This sequence encodes CASSLGTINEQFF. Full variable domain (remainder filled in from reference TRBV5-6 and TRBJ2-1): DAGVTQSPTHLIKTRGQQVTLRCSPKSGHDTVSWYQQALGQGPQFIFQYYEEEERQRGNFPDRFSGHQFPNYSSELNVNALLLGDSALYLCASSLGTINEQFFGPGTRLTVL.

This chain uses TRBV28 with TRBJ1-2, with D possibly matching TRBD1 (5 bases). This CDR3 comprises 15 residues. Germline-derived CDR1 and CDR2 are MDHEN and SYDVKM. The germline V and J ends were trimmed by 4 bases and 4 bases, with 16 bases remaining between them. For the CDR3, the DNA is TGTGCCAGCAGTTCCCCCGGGACCGAAATCTATGGCTACACCTTC. Its protein product is CASSSPGTEIYGYTF.

The V call is TRBV19, the J call TRBJ1-3; D not certain. CDR1 and CDR2 (germline): LNHDA, SQIVND (reference sequence). The CDR3 runs 16 residues. Trimming shortened V by 3 bases and J by 0 bases, and 12 bases separated the two germline ends. CDR3 residues: CASSIPLGSSGNTIYF. The CDR3 bases are TGTGCCAGTAGTATCCCCCTGGGGTCCTCTGGAAACACCATATATTTT.

The V call is TRBV28, the J call TRBJ2-3; D assignment may be TRBD1 or TRBD2 (5 bases each). The length of the CDR3 is 16 residues. V gave up 6 bases and J gave up 4 bases, with 20 bases separating them. The germline gives CDR1 MDHEN, CDR2 SYDVKM. CDR3 DNA: TGTGCCAGCAGCCTCGTGGTGGGGGTTGGGGCAGATACGCAGTATTTT. It translates to CASSLVVGVGADTQYF.

The V gene is TRBV3-1 (or the pseudogene TRBV3-2), the J gene TRBJ1-1; maybe TRBD1 (5 bases). With 1 base removed from V and 12 bases from J, the gap between germline ends came to 12 bases. The germline gives CDR1 LGHDT, CDR2 YNNKEL (reference sequence). This CDR3 spans 12 amino acids. The chain's CDR3 is CASSQADGAPFF. As DNA, the CDR3 is TGTGCCAGCAGCCAAGCGGATGGGGCCCCTTTCTTT.

This rearrangement joins TRBV9 to TRBJ2-5; 9 bases match TRBD1. J gave up 2 bases and V 4 bases, and 6 bases lay outside the gene matches. The CDR3 runs to 15 residues. Germline V gives CDR1 SGDLS, CDR2 YYNGEE. The CDR3 spells CASSSGTGRQETQYF. CDR3 bases: TGTGCCAGCAGCTCAGGGACAGGGAGGCAAGAGACCCAGTACTTC.

The chain uses TRBV7-3 and TRBJ1-2, with a possible D match to TRBD1 (5 bases). The V gene's germline CDR1 is SGHTA and CDR2 FQGTGA. The germline V and J ends were trimmed by 4 bases and 7 bases, with 22 bases remaining between them. This CDR3 comprises 16 residues. CDR3 protein: CASSSHHFVGGVGYTF. In DNA, the CDR3 is TGTGCCAGCAGCTCCCACCATTTTGTCGGAGGGGTTGGCTACACCTTC.

The CDR3 DNA reads as TGTGCCAGCAGTTACGGGCCCCAGCATTTT. Its translation is CASSYGPQHF. The chain is built from TRBV6-6 and TRBJ1-5, with D hard to call. The CDR3 extends over 10 amino acids. Between the trimmed V and J ends, which lost 2 bases and 9 bases, there was a span of 2 bases. Per the germline V gene, CDR1 is MNHNY and CDR2 is SVGAGI (reference sequence).

CDR3 coding DNA: TGCAGCGCCTCCGGGACTAGCGGTAACACAGATACGCAGTATTTT. This codes for CSASGTSGNTDTQYF. V is TRBV29-1 and J is TRBJ2-3; 11 bases align to TRBD2. V trimming: 7 bases; J trimming: 2 bases; junction bases outside the gene matches: 8. The CDR3 contains 15 residues. Germline-derived CDR1 and CDR2 are SQVTM and ANQGSEA.

The rearrangement joins TRBV12-3 or TRBV12-4 to TRBJ1-2, with TRBD1 as a possible D gene (5 bases). The CDR3 covers 13 residues. Deletions cut 3 bases from V and 4 bases from J, with 9 bases between. The CDR3 region has the DNA TGTGCCAGCAGTTTGGCGGGACTCTATGGCTACACCTTC. It is translated as CASSLAGLYGYTF.

This chain connects TRBV12-5 to TRBJ2-7; D is uncertain. Germline CDR1 is LGHNT and CDR2 is FRNRAP. The CDR3 sequence is 16 residues long. V lost 0 bases, J lost 3 bases, and 15 bases lay in between. Here the CDR3 DNA reads TGTGCTAGTGGTTTGGTAAAAGGTTATGAAAACTACGAGCAGTACTTC. Translation: CASGLVKGYENYEQYF.

V is TRBV15 and J is TRBJ1-6, with D unclear. From germline, CDR1 is LNHNV and CDR2 YYDKDF (reference sequence). The CDR3 loop spans 13 amino acids. Trimming took off 6 bases at V and 7 bases at J, with 10 bases between the two ends. This chain's CDR3 is CATRYRVNSPLHF. CDR3 coding DNA: TGTGCCACCAGGTACCGGGTAAATTCACCCCTCCACTTT.

CDR3 residues: CASTLEEYTEAFF. In nucleotides, the CDR3 is TGTGCCAGCACCCTGGAGGAGTACACTGAAGCTTTCTTT. The J gene is TRBJ1-1, the V gene TRBV2; D gene uncertain. The CDR3 covers 13 residues. V was pared by 7 bases and J by 3 bases, with 12 bases between. Germline V lookup: CDR1 SNHLY, CDR2 FYNNEI.

This clone occurred a few times. V usage is TRBV7-3 and J usage is TRBJ2-3, with D possibly being TRBD1 (6 bases). Trimming pared 5 bases from V and 5 bases from J, leaving 11 bases between. The CDR3 is made up of 13 amino acids. In germline, CDR1 is SGHTA, CDR2 FQGTGA. CDR3 region: CASSPGVRDTQYF. In DNA, the CDR3 is TGTGCCAGCAGCCCAGGGGTAAGAGATACGCAGTATTTT.

The table lists this clone with a count of one. The chain carries TRBV14 and TRBJ1-6; D unresolved. The V gene lost 3 bases and the J gene lost 0 bases, with 9 bases spanning the gap. The CDR3 runs 16 residues. Germline-derived CDR1 and CDR2 are SGHDN and FVKESK. CDR3 in DNA: TGTGCCAGCAGCCATTGGGAGGGCTCCTATAATTCACCCCTCCACTTT. Residues: CASSHWEGSYNSPLHF.

This chain uses TRBV5-4 with TRBJ2-7, with a possible D match to TRBD1 (6 bases). The CDR3 runs to 14 residues. Per germline, CDR1 SGHNT and CDR2 YYREEE (reference sequence). V gave up 4 bases and J gave up 2 bases, with 13 bases separating them. DNA of the CDR3: TGTGCCAGCAGCCCCGAGGACAGTCCCTACGAGCAGTACTTC. Its translation is CASSPEDSPYEQYF.

V gene TRBV20-1 combines with J gene TRBJ2-1; tentative D call: TRBD1 (5 bases). Germline CDR1 is DFQATT and CDR2 is SNEGSKA (reference sequence). This CDR3 region has 11 residues. V was pared by 5 bases and J by 5 bases, with 7 bases between. This CDR3 reads CSAGADNEQFF. DNA of the CDR3: TGCAGTGCTGGGGCGGACAATGAGCAGTTCTTC.

The genes are TRBV5-6 and TRBJ1-1, with D possibly matching TRBD1 (5 bases). The CDR3 totals 15 residues. The V end lost 5 bases, the J end lost 1 base, and 15 bases lay between the germline ends. CDR1 is SGHDT and CDR2 is YYEEEE in the germline V gene. The CDR3 DNA sequence: TGTGCCAGCAGAAGACAGCTCAACCCGAACACTGAAGCTTTCTTT. It codes for CASRRQLNPNTEAFF.

The chain uses TRBV28 and TRBJ2-1; the match to TRBD2 covers 7 bases. Germline trimming cut 3 bases from V and 0 bases from J; bases unmatched to any gene: 8. Per the germline V gene, CDR1 is MDHEN and CDR2 is SYDVKM. This CDR3 has 17 amino acids. The CDR3 is CASSLGGAGISYNEQFF. The CDR3 coding sequence is TGTGCCAGCAGTTTGGGGGGAGCGGGGATCTCCTACAATGAGCAGTTCTTC.

This clone was detected only a few times. This chain uses TRBV6-5 with TRBJ2-7; D remains unclear. Looked up from germline, CDR1 is MNHEY and CDR2 is SVGAGI. The CDR3 consists of 13 residues. Trimming cost V 5 bases and J 0 bases, with 8 bases left between them. This CDR3 reads CASSREYSYEQYF. DNA for the CDR3: TGTGCCAGCAGTAGGGAATACTCCTACGAGCAGTACTTC.

The gene calls are TRBV10-2 and TRBJ1-2; the D gene is possibly TRBD1 (6 bases). V was cut by 7 bases and J by 4 bases, with 13 bases left in between. Germline V gene data show CDR1 as WSHSY and CDR2 as SAAADI. CDR3 size: 13 residues. The CDR3 region has the DNA TGCGCCAGCACTCGGGGGCGCGGCTATGGCTACACCTTC. Residues: CASTRGRGYGYTF.

This clone has only one observation. This chain links TRBV7-8 with TRBJ2-3, with D hard to call. V dropped 5 bases and J dropped 5 bases, with 11 bases sitting between them. The germline V gene encodes CDR1 SGHVS and CDR2 FQNEAQ. CDR3 length: 13 residues. The DNA for the CDR3 is TGTGCCAGCAGCGTAGAAACTTTAGATACGCAGTATTTT. The encoded protein is CASSVETLDTQYF.

V is TRBV7-9 and J is TRBJ2-2; possibly TRBD2 for D (6 bases). CDR3 length equals 18 residues. Trimming pared 1 base from V and 2 bases from J, leaving 17 bases between. Germline CDR1 reads SEHNR; CDR2 reads FQNEAQ (reference sequence). The CDR3 spells CASSLVGGAFLNTGELFF. CDR3 in DNA: TGTGCCAGCAGCTTAGTTGGCGGGGCTTTTCTCAACACCGGGGAGCTGTTTTTT.

V and J are TRBV7-3 and TRBJ2-3; the D gene could be TRBD1 or TRBD2 (5 bases each). V dropped 5 bases and J dropped 0 bases, with 12 bases sitting between them. Germline values: CDR1 SGHTA, CDR2 FQGTGA. The CDR3 has 15 amino acids. The CDR3 region is CASSPGTASTDTQYF. The CDR3 DNA follows: TGTGCCAGCAGCCCCGGGACGGCTAGCACAGATACGCAGTATTTT.